Listed below are T cell receptor delta chains from one sample, sequenced in a study of gamma-delta T cells after stem cell transplantation. TCRdb re-called the RT-PCR reads with CATT. The data show about 1,400 delta-chain clones, over 12% seen once. Sequenced material: gamma-delta T cells. The receptors were gathered from a human donor. It is not recorded whose cells these are; they may come from a transplant donor. Both conserved end residues are part of each CDR3. The D gene is left open where the match is weak.

CDR3,D,V
CACDTVEEKGASKLIF,NA,TRDV2
CACDPVGGRGDIRYTDKLIF,TRDD3,TRDV2
CALGELPILYSDKLIF,NA,TRDV1
CACDTVSRDTPDKLIF,TRDD3,TRDV2
CALGEPLPTWLGRFKLIF,TRDD2,TRDV1
CACDRLYTGGGDSSYTDKLIF,TRDD3,TRDV2
CAFLLLRGLTAQLFF,NA,TRDV3
CAFIPFETGGYTDKLIF,TRDD3,TRDV3
CACDTVGTGGYEPDKLIF,TRDD3,TRDV2
CALGIYKGAPVPLGVYTDKLIF,TRDD3,TRDV1
CACFSMDHPGGNTDKLIF,TRDD3,TRDV2
CACDPLGDTRTDKLIF,TRDD3,TRDV2
CACDTVRGSDWGIATDTEKLIF,TRDD3,TRDV2
CALGEILRGYAQELIF,TRDD3,TRDV1
CACEHLGDTDKLIF,NA,TRDV2
CACDSVDSTGGSLYTDKLIF,TRDD3,TRDV2
CACSGLGIEYTDKLIF,NA,TRDV2
CACDTVGDRGKLIF,NA,TRDV2
CACDLVGIGDKLIF,NA,TRDV2
CACDQVFPTGGYAATDKLIF,TRDD3,TRDV2
CALGESPISYYWGIRGTDKLIF,TRDD3,TRDV1
CACDTLGDENSWDTRQMFF,TRDD3,TRDV2
CACDLLLGDTTNTDKLIF,TRDD3,TRDV2
CACDTNWGSTESWDTRQMFF,TRDD3,TRDV2